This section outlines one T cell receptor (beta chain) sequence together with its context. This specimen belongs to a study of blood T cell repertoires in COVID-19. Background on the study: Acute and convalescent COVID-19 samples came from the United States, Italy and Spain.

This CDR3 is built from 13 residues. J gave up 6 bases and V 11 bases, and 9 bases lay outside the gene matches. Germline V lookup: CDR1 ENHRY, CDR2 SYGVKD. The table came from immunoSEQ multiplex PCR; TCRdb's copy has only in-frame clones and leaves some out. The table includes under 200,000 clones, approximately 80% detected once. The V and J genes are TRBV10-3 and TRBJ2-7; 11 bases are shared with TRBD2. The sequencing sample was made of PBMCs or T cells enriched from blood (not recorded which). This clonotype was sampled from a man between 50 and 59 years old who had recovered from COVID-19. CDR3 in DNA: TGTGCCGTTAGGACTAGCGGGTGGAGCGAGCAGTACTTC. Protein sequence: CAVRTSGWSEQYF.